These 28 T cell receptor beta chains share one sample of origin, sequenced in a study of cytomegalovirus exposure and HLA in healthy donors. This PCR relied on a set of 60 Vbeta primers and 13 Jbeta primers. TCRdb keeps only in-frame clones here, not all; method: immunoSEQ multiplex PCR. The table has approximately 93,000 clones, under 85% seen once. The specimen sequenced was PBMCs. The receptors were gathered from a woman between 40 and 55 years old in good health and CMV-seronegative.

This clone was counted between two and nine times. Other nucleotide sequences in the sample specify the same CDR3. V and J are TRBV9 and TRBJ2-2, with D unresolved. This CDR3 spans 12 amino acids. V lost 0 bases and J 6 bases, leaving 3 bases between the germline ends. Germline lookup yields CDR1 SGDLS and CDR2 YYNGEE. CDR3 bases: TGTGCCAGCAGCGTAGTAGCCGGGGAGCTGTTTTTT. Its translation: CASSVVAGELFF.

The chain carries TRBV5-6 and TRBJ2-7; D might be TRBD2 (6 bases). Germline assignment: CDR1 SGHDT and CDR2 YYEEEE. The CDR3 loop spans 15 amino acids. V was pared by 2 bases and J by 6 bases, with 18 bases between. Here the CDR3 reads CASSFNKWGEGEQYF. DNA for the CDR3: TGTGCCAGCAGCTTCAACAAATGGGGGGAAGGCGAGCAGTACTTC.

This sequence joins TRBV13 and TRBJ2-7, with D possibly being TRBD2 (6 bases). The CDR3 has 11 amino acids. V dropped 4 bases and J dropped 6 bases, with 7 bases sitting between them. Germline lookup yields CDR1 PRHDT and CDR2 FYEKMQ (reference sequence). DNA of the CDR3: TGTGCCAGCAGCTCGGGACTCGAGCAGTACTTC. Its translation: CASSSGLEQYF.

The CDR3 region has the DNA TGTGCCAGCAGCGAACTGACAGGGACCCCAAATTCACCCCTCCACTTT. It encodes CASSELTGTPNSPLHF. The chain recombines TRBV7-2 with TRBJ1-6; 7 nucleotides match TRBD1. V was pared by 5 bases and J by 7 bases, with 11 bases of the junction left unmatched. CDR1 is SGHTA, CDR2 FQGNSA, per germline. This CDR3 is built from 16 residues.

The V call is TRBV27, the J call TRBJ2-7; 7 nucleotides align to TRBD2. This CDR3 region has 17 residues. CDR1 MNHEY and CDR2 SMNVEV come from the germline V gene (reference sequence). Unmatched junction bases numbered 17, after V lost 2 bases and J lost 7 bases. The chain's CDR3 is CASSLPASGSGSGEQYF. CDR3 in DNA: TGTGCCAGCAGTTTACCCGCTAGCGGTAGCGGATCGGGAGAGCAGTACTTC.

The chain joins TRBV5-6 to TRBJ2-7, with 10 bases aligning to TRBD1. The CDR3 length is 16 residues. V was clipped by 3 bases and J by 1 base; unmatched bases: 7. CDR1 SGHDT and CDR2 YYEEEE come from the germline V gene. Here the CDR3 DNA reads TGTGCCAGCAGCTCTCCGGGACAGGGGCTTTCCTACGAGCAGTACTTC. Protein product: CASSSPGQGLSYEQYF. Full variable domain (missing parts from reference TRBV5-6 and TRBJ2-7): DAGVTQSPTHLIKTRGQQVTLRCSPKSGHDTVSWYQQALGQGPQFIFQYYEEEERQRGNFPDRFSGHQFPNYSSELNVNALLLGDSALYLCASSSPGQGLSYEQYFGPGTRLTVT.

The sample holds one count of this clone. The chain uses TRBV19 and TRBJ1-2; weak D call: TRBD1 (6 bases). The CDR3 extends over 13 amino acids. The germline CDR1 and CDR2 sequences are LNHDA and SQIVND (reference sequence). V lost 3 bases and J 5 bases, leaving 10 bases between the germline ends. The CDR3 bases are TGTGCCAGTAGTATGGGGGCGACATATGGCTACACCTTC. This codes for CASSMGATYGYTF.

The V gene is TRBV4-2, the J gene TRBJ2-1; 11 positions agree with TRBD2. The CDR3 length is 17 residues. V was clipped by 4 bases and J by 4 bases; unmatched bases: 9. Germline V CDR1 and CDR2: LGHNA, YNFKEQ. The CDR3, as DNA: TGTGCCAGCAGCCCCCCGGGGAGACTAGCGGGGTACAATGAGCAGTTCTTC. This translates into CASSPPGRLAGYNEQFF.

This clone is a singleton in its sample. V and J are TRBV27 and TRBJ2-1; maybe TRBD2 (5 bases). Germline-derived CDR1 and CDR2 are MNHEY and SMNVEV (reference sequence). CDR3 length equals 12 residues. V lost 7 bases and J lost 7, with 11 bases in between. CDR3 sequence: CASKGGINEQFF. In nucleotides, the CDR3 is TGTGCCAGCAAAGGAGGAATTAATGAGCAGTTCTTC.

The genes are TRBV7-3 and TRBJ2-7; D not resolved. With 5 bases removed from V and 7 bases from J, the gap between germline ends came to 15 bases. The CDR3 is 13 amino acids. Germline V gives CDR1 SGHTA, CDR2 FQGTGA. The CDR3 DNA is TGTGCCAGCAGCCACGACCCGTTCGGGGAGCAGTACTTC. As protein: CASSHDPFGEQYF. Full variable domain (rest looked up from reference TRBV7-3 and TRBJ2-7): GAGVSQTPSNKVTEKGKYVELRCDPISGHTALYWYRQSLGQGPEFLIYFQGTGAADDSGLPNDRFFAVRPEGSVSTLKIQRTERGDSAVYLCASSHDPFGEQYFGPGTRLTVT.

This chain uses TRBV19 with TRBJ2-3, with D perhaps matching TRBD1 (5 bases). CDR1 is LNHDA, CDR2 SQIVND, per germline (reference sequence). The CDR3 totals 13 residues. V was cut by 3 bases and J by 5 bases, with 9 bases left in between. CDR3 protein: CASSMGRGDTQYF. The CDR3 coding sequence is TGTGCCAGTAGTATGGGGCGTGGAGATACGCAGTATTTT.

CDR3 sequence: CASSLWPENEKLFF. For the CDR3, the DNA is TGTGCCAGCAGTTTATGGCCCGAGAATGAAAAACTGTTTTTT. The genes are TRBV28 and TRBJ1-4, with D hard to call. Germline V gene sequence: CDR1 MDHEN, CDR2 SYDVKM. This CDR3 comprises 14 residues. The ends were cut back, 0 bases at V and 5 bases at J, with 7 bases in the middle. The entire variable domain, with the rest obtained from reference TRBV28 and TRBJ1-4, is as follows: DVKVTQSSRYLVKRTGEKVFLECVQDMDHENMFWYRQDPGLGLRLIYFSYDVKMKEKGDIPEGYSVSREKKERFSLILESASTNQTSMYLCASSLWPENEKLFFGSGTQLSVL.

This clone was counted only a few times. Other DNA sequences in this sample translate to the same CDR3. The genes are TRBV6-5 and TRBJ1-2; D remains ambiguous. Deletions cut 5 bases from V and 1 base from J, with 8 bases between. The CDR3 runs to 13 residues. CDR1 MNHEY and CDR2 SVGAGI come from the germline V gene. The CDR3 nucleotides read TGTGCCAGCAGTCCCACCGGTAACTATGGCTACACCTTC. It is translated as CASSPTGNYGYTF.

The chain uses TRBV6-1 and TRBJ1-5; the match to TRBD1 covers 8 bases. Germline CDR1 reads MNHNS; CDR2 reads SASEGT. The CDR3 length is 15 residues. The V and J ends lost 5 bases and 0 bases, in that order; junction bases with no gene match: 3. CDR3 in amino acids: CASSLQGGSNQPQHF. CDR3 DNA sequence: TGTGCCAGCAGTTTACAGGGGGGTAGCAATCAGCCCCAGCATTTT.

The genes are TRBV5-1 and TRBJ2-7, with D perhaps matching TRBD2 (6 bases). Germline CDR1 and CDR2: SGHRS and YFSETQ. Between the trimmed V and J ends, which lost 4 bases and 4 bases, there was a span of 9 bases. This CDR3 spans 12 amino acids. CDR3 sequence reads: CASSATSYEQYF. CDR3 nucleotide sequence: TGCGCCAGCAGCGCGACTAGTTACGAGCAGTACTTC.

V gene TRBV28 combines with J gene TRBJ1-2; tentatively, D is TRBD1 (6 bases). The length of the CDR3 is 14 residues. Germline V gene data show CDR1 as MDHEN and CDR2 as SYDVKM. With 5 bases removed from V and 4 bases from J, the gap between germline ends came to 14 bases. The DNA for the CDR3 is TGTGCCAGCAGTCTCGTACAGGGATCCTATGGCTACACCTTC. This translates into CASSLVQGSYGYTF.

The V gene is TRBV18, the J gene TRBJ2-3, with 9 positions matching TRBD1. Losses at the gene ends were 4 bases for V and 6 bases for J; bases not matched to a gene: 5. This CDR3 is built from 14 residues. CDR1 KGHSH and CDR2 LQKENI come from the germline V gene. The CDR3 region is CASSRDRVADTQYF. The DNA of the CDR3 is TGTGCCAGCTCACGGGACAGGGTGGCTGATACGCAGTATTTT. Combining the CDR3 with reference TRBV18 and TRBJ2-3 gives the whole variable domain NAGVMQNPRHLVRRRGQEARLRCSPMKGHSHVYWYRQLPEEGLKFMVYLQKENIIDESGMPKERFSAEFPKEGPSILRIQQVVRGDSAAYFCASSRDRVADTQYFGPGTRLTVL.

This sequence joins TRBV5-1 and TRBJ2-5; 13 nucleotides line up with TRBD2. Losses at the gene ends were 2 bases for V and 8 bases for J; bases not matched to a gene: 9. There are 16 residues in the CDR3. CDR1 SGHRS and CDR2 YFSETQ come from the germline V gene. The CDR3 sequence: CASSLFTGTSGETQYF. CDR3 DNA sequence: TGCGCCAGCAGCTTATTTACCGGGACTAGCGGGGAAACCCAGTACTTC.

The gene calls are TRBV4-2 and TRBJ2-7, with D possibly TRBD1 on 6 matching bases. V shed 1 base and J shed 5 bases, with 15 bases lying between them. The CDR3 runs 15 residues. CDR1 and CDR2 (germline): LGHNA, YNFKEQ. The CDR3 reads CASSQGSRDMNEQYF. In DNA, the CDR3 is TGTGCCAGCAGCCAAGGGTCCCGGGACATGAACGAGCAGTACTTC.

The CDR3 coding sequence is TGTGCCAGTAGCGTCGGGGGGGAGACCCAGTACTTC. Translated, it gives CASSVGGETQYF. This chain uses TRBV19 with TRBJ2-5, with TRBD2 identical over 7 bases. The V and J ends lost 6 bases and 5 bases, in that order; junction bases with no gene match: 3. Germline V gene data show CDR1 as LNHDA and CDR2 as SQIVND (reference sequence). This CDR3 region has 12 residues.

This rearrangement joins TRBV4-3 to TRBJ2-7, with 7 positions matching TRBD2. CDR3 length equals 16 residues. V shed 3 bases, J shed 3 bases, and the junction held 11 bases outside the gene matches. Germline CDR1 LGHNA, CDR2 YSLEER. The CDR3 loop is CASSHMAGDDFYEQYF. The DNA of the CDR3 is TGCGCCAGCAGCCACATGGCGGGAGATGATTTCTACGAGCAGTACTTC.

The CDR3 nucleotides read TGTGCCAGCTCACCATATAGCGGGTTAGTGTATTTT. Translation gives CASSPYSGLVYF. V usage is TRBV18 and J usage is TRBJ2-3, with 7 bases fitting TRBD2. Looked up from germline, CDR1 is KGHSH and CDR2 is LQKENI. Trimming took 2 bases from V and 14 from J; bases not matched to a gene: 7. The CDR3 runs to 12 residues.

V usage is TRBV27 and J usage is TRBJ2-1; the D gene is possibly TRBD2 (6 bases). There are 15 residues in the CDR3. Germline CDR1 reads MNHEY; CDR2 reads SMNVEV (reference sequence). Trimming shortened V by 5 bases and J by 4 bases, and 15 bases separated the two germline ends. CDR3 region: CASSPRDSTYNEQFF. In nucleotides, the CDR3 is TGTGCCAGCAGTCCCCGGGACTCCACTTACAATGAGCAGTTCTTC.

The chain has TRBV9 and TRBJ2-1; 9 bases line up with TRBD2. Germline V gene lookup returns CDR1 SGDLS and CDR2 YYNGEE. With V trimmed by 0 bases and J by 1 base, 2 bases remained unmatched. The CDR3 spans 16 residues. In DNA, the CDR3 is TGTGCCAGCAGCGTAGTTAGCGGGAGATCCTACAATGAGCAGTTCTTC. It is translated as CASSVVSGRSYNEQFF.

This clone was detected once. The V gene is TRBV28, the J gene TRBJ2-4; D not resolved. V was clipped by 2 bases and J by 1 base, with 12 bases between them. The CDR3 covers 16 residues. The V gene's germline CDR1 is MDHEN and CDR2 SYDVKM. The CDR3 here is CASSLTPQLAKNIQYF. The CDR3 coding sequence is TGTGCCAGCAGTTTAACCCCCCAGTTGGCCAAAAACATTCAGTACTTC.

The chain combines TRBV29-1 with TRBJ1-4; TRBD1 agrees at 10 bases. CDR1 and CDR2 from the germline V gene are SQVTM and ANQGSEA. V gave up 4 bases and J gave up 8 bases; unmatched junction bases: 4. This CDR3 has 13 residues. CDR3 DNA sequence: TGCAGCGTTGCACCGGGACAGGGGGAAAAACTGTTTTTT. Translated: CSVAPGQGEKLFF.

J is TRBJ2-7 and V is TRBV5-4; TRBD1 might be the D (6 bases). The V and J ends lost 3 bases and 6 bases respectively, with 13 bases between them. This CDR3 comprises 13 residues. CDR1 is SGHNT and CDR2 is YYREEE in the germline V gene (reference sequence). CDR3 bases: TGTGCCAGCAGCTCCAGGGACACTGTCGAGCAGTACTTC. Translated, it gives CASSSRDTVEQYF. The full variable domain, completed using reference TRBV5-4 and TRBJ2-7, is ETGVTQSPTHLIKTRGQQVTLRCSSQSGHNTVSWYQQALGQGPQFIFQYYREEENGRGNFPPRFSGLQFPNYSSELNVNALELDDSALYLCASSSRDTVEQYFGPGTRLTVT.

The gene calls are TRBV29-1 and TRBJ1-2; 8 bases align to TRBD1. The CDR3 has 14 amino acids. Germline values: CDR1 SQVTM, CDR2 ANQGSEA. J was trimmed by 4 bases and V by 6 bases; bases with no gene match: 10. The DNA for the CDR3 is TGCAGCGTCGCCCTGGACAGGGAGGCCTATGGCTACACCTTC. This translates into CSVALDREAYGYTF.